This T cell receptor beta chain was identified in a study of response to subunit inactivated influenza vaccine. TCRdb processed the RT-PCR reads anew with MiXCR; each CDR3 protein has one entry. The sample lists about 540,000 distinct CDR3 sequences; less than 15% were seen once. This clonotype was recorded at least ten times. Its target is not known. CDR3 length: 14 amino acids. J gave up 7 bases and V 7 bases, and 9 bases lay outside the gene matches. General study results and limits: Each seasonal flu vaccination may recruit only limited new T cells, authors suggested.

This specimen consisted of PBMCs from blood, obtained about 13 days after vaccination. This receptor was identified in a man aged 50 to 60 who received an inactivated influenza vaccine. The rearrangement uses TRBV12-3 or TRBV12-4 and TRBJ1-1; 10 positions agree with TRBD1. This CDR3 is CASTTDRGRIEAFF. CDR3 nucleotides: TGTGCCAGCACTACCGACAGGGGGCGAATTGAAGCTTTCTTT.